A selection of T cell receptor beta chains follows, all from one sample in a study of CD8 T cells in ankylosing spondylitis. TCRdb processed the 5' RACE reads anew with MiXCR; each CDR3 protein has one entry. Here the sample spans about 220,000 distinct CDR3 sequences, about 7.3% being singletons. Sequenced material: blood, either unsorted or a sorted T cell fraction (not recorded which). The receptors come from a male donor with ankylosing spondylitis. Both conserved end residues are part of each CDR3. Each record gives: V gene, D gene, J gene, clone size, CDR3 DNA, CDR3 protein. D genes are given only for firm matches. Size is stated for part of the rows, as once, few or many counts, or as a class when the clone is expanded.

TRBV6-1	TRBD1	TRBJ1-5	many	TGTGCCAGCAGTGGCCGGGACAGGGTCATTCAGCCCCAGCATTTT	CASSGRDRVIQPQHF
TRBV24-1	.	TRBJ2-1	few	TGTGCCACCATCGCCCACAATGAGCAGTTCTTC	CATIAHNEQFF
TRBV7-9	.	TRBJ2-5	many	TGTGCCAGCAGCTCCATTCGGACGGACCCGTACCAAGAGACCCAGTACTTC	CASSSIRTDPYQETQYF
TRBV20-1	TRBD2	TRBJ2-7	.	TGCAGTGCTAGAGTTAGAGCGGGGGAACCGAAAGCCTACGAGCAGTACTTC	CSARVRAGEPKAYEQYF
TRBV27	TRBD2	TRBJ2-1	many	TGTGCCAGCAGTTTGACTAGCGGAACGTACAATGAGCAGTTCTTC	CASSLTSGTYNEQFF
TRBV9	TRBD2	TRBJ2-1	.	TGTGCCAGCAGCGTAGAGGGTAGCGGGTTTTACAATGAGCAGTTCTTC	CASSVEGSGFYNEQFF
TRBV29-1	.	TRBJ2-1	many	TGCAGCGTTGAGGCGAGGGGCAATCCGTACAATGAGCAGTTCTTC	CSVEARGNPYNEQFF
TRBV20-1	.	TRBJ1-1	many	TGCAGTGCTCCCCAGGACGTTGAAGCTTTCTTT	CSAPQDVEAFF
TRBV7-8	TRBD2	TRBJ2-5	.	TGTGCCAGCACCCTAGGGAGGGAAGAGACCCAGTACTTC	CASTLGREETQYF
TRBV5-1	.	TRBJ2-1	many	TGCGCCAGCAGTCCCGGCCGTCTTTACAATGAGCAGTTCTTC	CASSPGRLYNEQFF
TRBV9	TRBD2	TRBJ2-3	many	TGTGCCAGCAGCGCGGGACTAGCGGGGACCGCAGATACGCAGTATTTT	CASSAGLAGTADTQYF
TRBV11-2	.	TRBJ1-2	.	TGTGCCAGCAGCTTAGATTCCGGCAGGGTGGTTGGCTACACCTTC	CASSLDSGRVVGYTF
TRBV5-5	.	TRBJ2-2	.	TGTGCCAGCAGCTTTGTAGCTCGCGTCCCCACCGGGGAGCTGTTTTTT	CASSFVARVPTGELFF
TRBV29-1	TRBD1	TRBJ2-1	many	TGCAGCGTGGAGGGACAGGGTGCCTACAATGAGCAGTTCTTC	CSVEGQGAYNEQFF
TRBV7-2	.	TRBJ2-7	many	TGTGCCAGCAGCTCACTCCGGGACACATTATACGAGCAGTACTTC	CASSSLRDTLYEQYF
TRBV27	.	TRBJ1-1	many	TGTGCCAGCAGTTTCACACACAACACTGAAGCTTTCTTT	CASSFTHNTEAFF
TRBV7-2	.	TRBJ2-5	many	TGTGCCAGCAGTTTAGGGGGGGGAGGTCCGGAGACCCAGTACTTC	CASSLGGGGPETQYF
TRBV4-2	.	TRBJ2-7	many	TGTGCCAGCAGCCAAGAGTGGGGAGGCGACTACTACGAGCAGTACTTC	CASSQEWGGDYYEQYF
TRBV27	.	TRBJ2-1	.	TGTGCCAGCAGCGTCGGGACACCCAACAATGAGCAGTTCTTC	CASSVGTPNNEQFF
TRBV6-1	.	TRBJ2-1	.	TGTGCCAGCAGTGATGATATGCAGCCTCTACCTAGCTCCTACAATGAGCAGTTCTTC	CASSDDMQPLPSSYNEQFF
TRBV27	.	TRBJ2-1	many	TGTGCCAGCAGCTTCTCGGACAATGAGCAGTTCTTC	CASSFSDNEQFF
TRBV7-2	.	TRBJ2-5	few	TGTGCCAGCAGCTTAGCGGCTATCCCGGGACGGGCGGTAAAAGAGACCCAGTACTTC	CASSLAAIPGRAVKETQYF
TRBV9	TRBD1	TRBJ1-5	many	TGTGCCAGCAGCGCCACCGGGACAGGGGGGACGCCCCAGCATTTT	CASSATGTGGTPQHF
TRBV10-1	TRBD1	TRBJ2-1	.	TGCGCCAGCCGGAGGACAGGGAATGGGCAGTTCTTC	CASRRTGNGQFF
TRBV6-1	.	TRBJ1-1	.	TGTGCCAGCACTCTCCGGGGGGCGGTGAACACTGAAGCTTTCTTT	CASTLRGAVNTEAFF
TRBV7-9	TRBD2	TRBJ2-1	many	TGTGCCAGCAGCTTAAAACGGGAGGGCCCACGGGAGCAGTTCTTC	CASSLKREGPREQFF
TRBV28	TRBD2	TRBJ2-3	many	TGTGCCAGCACAGCGCTAGCGGCGGATACGCAGTATTTT	CASTALAADTQYF
TRBV19	.	TRBJ2-7	.	TGTGCCAGTAGTTACGGACGCGGCTCCTACGAGCAGTACTTC	CASSYGRGSYEQYF
TRBV4-1	.	TRBJ2-5	many	TGCGCCAGCAGCCACCCGGGACCGAGGACCCAGTACTTC	CASSHPGPRTQYF
TRBV7-8	TRBD2	TRBJ2-3	many	TGTGCCAGCAGCACGGGACTAGCGGTCACAGATACGCAGTATTTT	CASSTGLAVTDTQYF
TRBV28	.	TRBJ2-7	many	TGTGCCAGCAGACCCCGCATTTCCACCCCAAGCTCCTACGAGCAGTACTTC	CASRPRISTPSSYEQYF
TRBV20-1	.	TRBJ1-4	few	TGCAGTGCTAGGGGAGACCCGAACGGAGAAAAACTGTTTTTT	CSARGDPNGEKLFF
TRBV5-5	.	TRBJ1-4	many	TGTGCCAGCAGCTCGGACCTAAATGAAAAACTGTTTTTT	CASSSDLNEKLFF
TRBV4-3	.	TRBJ2-2	many	TGCGCCAGCAGCCCGCTGGGGGGCTCCGGGGAGCTGTTTTTT	CASSPLGGSGELFF
TRBV29-1	.	TRBJ2-1	many	TGCAGCGTCACCATTGGGGGACCCACCCTATCCTTC	CSVTIGGPTLSF
TRBV20-1	.	TRBJ2-1	many	TGCAGTGCTAGAGTACCCCCGCACTACAATGAGCAGTTCTTC	CSARVPPHYNEQFF
TRBV7-6	.	TRBJ2-3	many	TGTGCCAGCAGCTTAGCGAGTCGGAGCACAGATACGCAGTATTTT	CASSLASRSTDTQYF
TRBV6-6	TRBD1	TRBJ1-2	many	TGTGCCAGCACTACAGGGGGGAACTATGGCTACACCTTC	CASTTGGNYGYTF
TRBV6-5	TRBD1	TRBJ2-7	few	TGTGCCAGCAGTTTGACCGGGACAGGGGGCACCAACTACGAGCAGTACTTC	CASSLTGTGGTNYEQYF
TRBV9	.	TRBJ1-1	.	TGTGCCAGCAGCGTAGAGTGGCAGGGCGGTGAAGCTTTCTTT	CASSVEWQGGEAFF
TRBV28	.	TRBJ1-4	many	TGTGCCAGCAGCGTCGGAGGTGAAAAACTGTTTTTT	CASSVGGEKLFF
TRBV24-1	TRBD2	TRBJ2-7	many	TGTGCCACCAGTGACACTAGCGGGAGCTCCTACGAGCAGTACTTC	CATSDTSGSSYEQYF
TRBV25-1	.	TRBJ1-2	many	TGTGCCAGCAGTGGACAGGCACCTTACTATGGCTACACCTTC	CASSGQAPYYGYTF
TRBV7-9	.	TRBJ2-7	many	TGTGCCAGCAGCTCCACCACCGGGTTGGCTATTTACGAGCAGTACTTC	CASSSTTGLAIYEQYF
TRBV15	.	TRBJ1-4	many	TGTGCCACCAGCAGAGGAGGATTTAATGAAAAACTGTTTTTT	CATSRGGFNEKLFF
TRBV7-8	.	TRBJ2-7	many	TGTGCCAGCAGCTTACTCCCTGAGGGCTCGTACGAGCAGTACTTC	CASSLLPEGSYEQYF
TRBV7-9	.	TRBJ2-7	many	TGTGCCAGCAGCTCGTTCCGGTCCCCCCCCTACGAGCAGTACTTC	CASSSFRSPPYEQYF
TRBV4-2	TRBD1	TRBJ1-6	.	TGTGCCAGCAGCTACGACAGGGGGGGTTCACCCCTCCACTTT	CASSYDRGGSPLHF
TRBV27	.	TRBJ2-7	many	TGTGCCAGCAGTTCCGGACAGTTGACCTACGAGCAGTACTTC	CASSSGQLTYEQYF
TRBV24-1	.	TRBJ2-7	many	TGTGCCACCAGCGCCGACAACTACGAGCAGTACTTC	CATSADNYEQYF
TRBV5-1	.	TRBJ1-1	many	TGCGCCAGCAGCTGGACAGAGAACACTGAAGCTTTCTTT	CASSWTENTEAFF
TRBV6-5	TRBD1	TRBJ2-2	many	TGTGCCAGCAGTTACTCGACACAGGGGTACACCGGGGAGCTGTTTTTT	CASSYSTQGYTGELFF
TRBV27	.	TRBJ1-5	many	TGTGCCAGCAGTTTATCGATAGGAAGTCAGCCCCAGCATTTT	CASSLSIGSQPQHF
TRBV20-1	TRBD2	TRBJ2-7	.	TGCAGTGCGCCCGTAGCGGGCGAGGACTACGAGCAGTACTTC	CSAPVAGEDYEQYF
TRBV28	.	TRBJ2-6	many	TGTGCCAGCAGTTTATGGGGGGCAGAGTCCTCTGGGGCCAACGTCCTGACTTTC	CASSLWGAESSGANVLTF
TRBV2	TRBD2	TRBJ2-1	many	TGTGCCAGCAGTGAAGGGAGCGGGGGGTTTCACAATGAGCAGTTCTTC	CASSEGSGGFHNEQFF
TRBV29-1	TRBD1	TRBJ2-3	many	TGCAGCGTTGGGACAGGGGCGCAAGTAGATACGCAGTATTTT	CSVGTGAQVDTQYF
TRBV29-1	.	TRBJ2-5	few	TGCAGCGTTGAAGGCTGGGGACAACTGTACCAAGAGACCCAGTACTTC	CSVEGWGQLYQETQYF
TRBV6-1	.	TRBJ2-7	many	TGTGCCAGCAGGGCGAACTACGAGCAGTACTTC	CASRANYEQYF